This T cell receptor (beta chain) is from a study of beta chain features in type 1 diabetes. TCRB transcripts that were expressed got sequenced, as all of the isolated RNA had been reverse transcribed. The read count averaged around 3.5 million across naive, central memory and regulatory T cell samples. Some clones are missing from TCRdb's copy, which holds only in-frame ones; the method was immunoSEQ multiplex PCR. Of around 430,000 clones listed, 30% were seen once; the top ten hold 0.065%. Purities in excess of 95% were seen in all sorted populations. This clone was observed a handful of times. V dropped 6 bases and J dropped 2 bases, with 10 bases sitting between them. Germline V lookup: CDR1 MNHEY, CDR2 SVGAGI. This CDR3 has 13 amino acids.

The receptor's source is a man between 18 and 35 years old in good health. Sequencing was done on a sample of naive CD4+ T cells from blood. The V and J genes are TRBV6-5 and TRBJ2-5, with a possible D match to TRBD1 (6 bases). CDR3 nucleotides: TGTGCCAGCAGAGAAGGACAGCAAGAGACCCAGTACTTC. It yields the protein CASREGQQETQYF.